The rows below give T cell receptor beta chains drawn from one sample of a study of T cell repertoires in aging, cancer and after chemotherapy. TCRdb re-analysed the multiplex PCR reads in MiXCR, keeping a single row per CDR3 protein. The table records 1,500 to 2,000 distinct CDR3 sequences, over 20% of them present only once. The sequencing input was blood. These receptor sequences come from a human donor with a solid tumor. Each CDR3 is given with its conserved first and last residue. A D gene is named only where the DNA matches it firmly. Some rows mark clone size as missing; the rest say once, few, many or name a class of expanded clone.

CDR3 DNA: TGTGCCAGCAGTCCGACCCCCTCGGGACAGATAGGGGAAAAACTGTTTTTT
CDR3 protein: CASSPTPSGQIGEKLFF
D gene: TRBD1
V gene: TRBV12-3/TRBV12-4
J gene: TRBJ1-4
clone size: few

CDR3 DNA: TGTGCCAGCAGCTTAGCGACAGGGTTCATAGCGGATGAGCAGTTCTTC
CDR3 protein: CASSLATGFIADEQFF
D gene: -
V gene: TRBV7-9
J gene: TRBJ2-1
clone size: -

CDR3 DNA: TGTGCCAGCAGCTCCCTAGGACTGGAAGGAGGCGAGACCCAGTACTTC
CDR3 protein: CASSSLGLEGGETQYF
D gene: -
V gene: TRBV7-2
J gene: TRBJ2-5
clone size: medium-sized

CDR3 DNA: TGTGCCAGCAGCTGGACAGGGGGCTCAGAGACCCAGTACTTC
CDR3 protein: CASSWTGGSETQYF
D gene: TRBD1
V gene: TRBV11-2
J gene: TRBJ2-5
clone size: -

CDR3 DNA: TGTGCCAGCAGCCGAGACAGGGTTGACACCGGGGAGCTGTTTTTT
CDR3 protein: CASSRDRVDTGELFF
D gene: TRBD1
V gene: TRBV6-1
J gene: TRBJ2-2
clone size: medium-sized

CDR3 DNA: TGTGCCAGTTCGACAGGGGGCGCGATTGGGCATGAAAAACTGTTTTTT
CDR3 protein: CASSTGGAIGHEKLFF
D gene: TRBD1
V gene: TRBV19
J gene: TRBJ1-4
clone size: -

CDR3 DNA: TGTGCCAGTAGTATCTTCGGGGGGGCCGGAGATACGCAGTATTTT
CDR3 protein: CASSIFGGAGDTQYF
D gene: TRBD2
V gene: TRBV19
J gene: TRBJ2-3
clone size: hyperexpanded

CDR3 DNA: TGTGCCAGCAGCCCTTTAGCCGTTGGCTACGAGCAGTACTTC
CDR3 protein: CASSPLAVGYEQYF
D gene: -
V gene: TRBV12-3/TRBV12-4
J gene: TRBJ2-7
clone size: -

CDR3 DNA: TGTGCCATCAGTCAGACAGGCGGGGACACTGAAGCTTTCTTT
CDR3 protein: CAISQTGGDTEAFF
D gene: -
V gene: TRBV10-3
J gene: TRBJ1-1
clone size: -

CDR3 DNA: TGTGCCAGCAGCTTGGCAGGGGCCCAAGCCGGAGATACGCAGTATTTT
CDR3 protein: CASSLAGAQAGDTQYF
D gene: -
V gene: TRBV5-4
J gene: TRBJ2-3
clone size: -

CDR3 DNA: TGTGCCAGCAGCCGAAGACAGGTCCCCCTCGGGGAAAAACTGTTTTTT
CDR3 protein: CASSRRQVPLGEKLFF
D gene: -
V gene: TRBV12-3/TRBV12-4
J gene: TRBJ1-4
clone size: -

CDR3 DNA: TGTGCCAGCATCGACGCGCCGAACACTGAAGCTTTCTTT
CDR3 protein: CASIDAPNTEAFF
D gene: -
V gene: TRBV12-3/TRBV12-4
J gene: TRBJ1-1
clone size: few

CDR3 DNA: TGTGCCAGCAGCCATCTAGGGACTAGCGGGTACGAGCAGTACTTC
CDR3 protein: CASSHLGTSGYEQYF
D gene: TRBD2
V gene: TRBV14
J gene: TRBJ2-7
clone size: -

CDR3 DNA: TGCGCCAGCAGCCAAAATAGGGGGGGGCGTGGAGAAAAACTGTTTTTT
CDR3 protein: CASSQNRGGRGEKLFF
D gene: -
V gene: TRBV4-1
J gene: TRBJ1-4
clone size: -

CDR3 DNA: TGTGCCAGCAGCTCACAGGGGGCCGGAAACACCATATATTTT
CDR3 protein: CASSSQGAGNTIYF
D gene: TRBD1
V gene: TRBV5-4
J gene: TRBJ1-3
clone size: few

CDR3 DNA: TGTGCCAGCAGCTTCGGTGGTCTGGGGAACACTGAAGCTTTCTTT
CDR3 protein: CASSFGGLGNTEAFF
D gene: -
V gene: TRBV11-2
J gene: TRBJ1-1
clone size: -

CDR3 DNA: TGTGCCAGCAGCCCAAGCCTAAATGAGCAGTTCTTC
CDR3 protein: CASSPSLNEQFF
D gene: -
V gene: TRBV28
J gene: TRBJ2-1
clone size: -

CDR3 DNA: TGTGCCAGCAGCCAATCATGGGGGAATGAGCAGTTCTTC
CDR3 protein: CASSQSWGNEQFF
D gene: -
V gene: TRBV7-2
J gene: TRBJ2-1
clone size: medium-sized

CDR3 DNA: TGCAGCGTTGCTGGTGCCTCTGGGGCCAACGTCCTGACTTTC
CDR3 protein: CSVAGASGANVLTF
D gene: -
V gene: TRBV29-1
J gene: TRBJ2-6
clone size: large

CDR3 DNA: TGTGCCAGCAGTGAACGGGGACAGGGGTGGGTCAATGAGCAGTTCTTC
CDR3 protein: CASSERGQGWVNEQFF
D gene: TRBD1
V gene: TRBV25-1
J gene: TRBJ2-1
clone size: -

CDR3 DNA: TGTGCCAGCAGCCCCCGGCGGGCGGATGAAAAACTGTTTTTT
CDR3 protein: CASSPRRADEKLFF
D gene: -
V gene: TRBV4-2
J gene: TRBJ1-4
clone size: few

CDR3 DNA: TGTGCCAGCAGTGAAATGGTGCAGCCCCAGCATTTT
CDR3 protein: CASSEMVQPQHF
D gene: -
V gene: TRBV6-5
J gene: TRBJ1-5
clone size: -

CDR3 DNA: TGTGCCAGCAGTGTTCACCTCCCGAGCTCCTACAATGAGCAGTTCTTC
CDR3 protein: CASSVHLPSSYNEQFF
D gene: -
V gene: TRBV6-1
J gene: TRBJ2-1
clone size: -

CDR3 DNA: TGTGCCAGCAGCTTAAGCGGGGGGGCCATGACAGATACGCAGTATTTT
CDR3 protein: CASSLSGGAMTDTQYF
D gene: TRBD2
V gene: TRBV11-2
J gene: TRBJ2-3
clone size: -

CDR3 DNA: TGTGCCAGCAGCCACGGAACATACCTCTACGAGCAGTACTTC
CDR3 protein: CASSHGTYLYEQYF
D gene: -
V gene: TRBV14
J gene: TRBJ2-7
clone size: few

CDR3 DNA: TGTGCCAGCAGCTTTATCAGCGGAGGGGGCACAGATACGCAGTATTTT
CDR3 protein: CASSFISGGGTDTQYF
D gene: -
V gene: TRBV11-3
J gene: TRBJ2-3
clone size: -

CDR3 DNA: TGTGCCAGCAGATTTATAAACAGGCCTGGGGCCAACGTCCTGACTTTC
CDR3 protein: CASRFINRPGANVLTF
D gene: -
V gene: TRBV6-5
J gene: TRBJ2-6
clone size: medium-sized

CDR3 DNA: TGTGCCAGTAGCCTTCAGGGGGATGACACCGGGGAGCTGTTTTTT
CDR3 protein: CASSLQGDDTGELFF
D gene: TRBD1
V gene: TRBV19
J gene: TRBJ2-2
clone size: -

CDR3 DNA: TGCAGTGCTAGAGCCCGGGCCCCCCGCGGGGAACGCAGCTATGGCTACACCTTC
CDR3 protein: CSARARAPRGERSYGYTF
D gene: -
V gene: TRBV20-1
J gene: TRBJ1-2
clone size: -

CDR3 DNA: TGTGCCAGCCGGCGGGGCCAAGAGACCCAGTACTTC
CDR3 protein: CASRRGQETQYF
D gene: -
V gene: TRBV7-2
J gene: TRBJ2-5
clone size: medium-sized

CDR3 DNA: TGTGCCAGCAGAACAGACTTGAATTCACCCCTCCACTTT
CDR3 protein: CASRTDLNSPLHF
D gene: -
V gene: TRBV10-3
J gene: TRBJ1-6
clone size: few

CDR3 DNA: TGTGCCAGCAGCTTAGGTCAGGGGGCGGGCACAGATACGCAGTATTTT
CDR3 protein: CASSLGQGAGTDTQYF
D gene: TRBD1
V gene: TRBV5-4
J gene: TRBJ2-3
clone size: -

CDR3 DNA: TGTGCCAGCAGCTTGGGACTAGCGGGGGTTGGTGGGACGCAGTATTTT
CDR3 protein: CASSLGLAGVGGTQYF
D gene: TRBD2
V gene: TRBV5-6
J gene: TRBJ2-3
clone size: -

CDR3 DNA: TGTGCCAGCAGCATTCTAGGACACGAGCAGTACTTC
CDR3 protein: CASSILGHEQYF
D gene: -
V gene: TRBV5-5
J gene: TRBJ2-7
clone size: medium-sized

CDR3 DNA: TGTGCCAGCACCGCGGGGCCAGATACGCAGTATTTT
CDR3 protein: CASTAGPDTQYF
D gene: -
V gene: TRBV7-2
J gene: TRBJ2-3
clone size: large

CDR3 DNA: TGCGCCAGCGACCAAACGGGGGGAGGCACTGAAGCTTTCTTT
CDR3 protein: CASDQTGGGTEAFF
D gene: -
V gene: TRBV5-1
J gene: TRBJ1-1
clone size: -

CDR3 DNA: TGTGCCAGCACCTCGTCTTCGTACCAAGAGACCCAGTACTTC
CDR3 protein: CASTSSSYQETQYF
D gene: -
V gene: TRBV28
J gene: TRBJ2-5
clone size: -

CDR3 DNA: TGTGCCAGCAGCCCCAACAGGGGTTCGAATGAAAAACTGTTTTTT
CDR3 protein: CASSPNRGSNEKLFF
D gene: TRBD1
V gene: TRBV7-6
J gene: TRBJ1-4
clone size: medium-sized

CDR3 DNA: TGTGCCAGCAGTTTAGGGATCCGAAACTATGGCTACACCTTC
CDR3 protein: CASSLGIRNYGYTF
D gene: -
V gene: TRBV12-3/TRBV12-4
J gene: TRBJ1-2
clone size: medium-sized

CDR3 DNA: TGTGCCAGCAGCTCCCGGGACAGGGCACTCTACGAGCAGTACTTC
CDR3 protein: CASSSRDRALYEQYF
D gene: TRBD1
V gene: TRBV5-4
J gene: TRBJ2-7
clone size: few

CDR3 DNA: TGTGCCAGCAGCCAAGGGTCCGGATTTAATTCACCCCTCCACTTT
CDR3 protein: CASSQGSGFNSPLHF
D gene: -
V gene: TRBV7-2
J gene: TRBJ1-6
clone size: -

CDR3 DNA: TGTGCCAGCAGCCTCGATCTCTATGGCTACACCTTC
CDR3 protein: CASSLDLYGYTF
D gene: -
V gene: TRBV7-9
J gene: TRBJ1-2
clone size: medium-sized

CDR3 DNA: TGTGCCAGCAGTTTAGCGCTGACTTCCAATGAGCAGTTCTTC
CDR3 protein: CASSLALTSNEQFF
D gene: -
V gene: TRBV12-3/TRBV12-4
J gene: TRBJ2-1
clone size: -

CDR3 DNA: TGTGCCAGCAGCGAAATGGTCGGAGGGGGCAATCAGCCCCAGCATTTT
CDR3 protein: CASSEMVGGGNQPQHF
D gene: -
V gene: TRBV6-1
J gene: TRBJ1-5
clone size: few

CDR3 DNA: TGTGCCAGCAGCACCAGAAGGGGGTACCAAGAGACCCAGTACTTC
CDR3 protein: CASSTRRGYQETQYF
D gene: -
V gene: TRBV7-2
J gene: TRBJ2-5
clone size: -

CDR3 DNA: TGTGCCAGCAGTTACGGGCGGCCCGACAGTGGTGAGCAGTTCTTC
CDR3 protein: CASSYGRPDSGEQFF
D gene: -
V gene: TRBV6-2/TRBV6-3
J gene: TRBJ2-1
clone size: few

CDR3 DNA: TGCAGTGCCCGAAACTTACTTAGCTCCTACGAGCAGTACTTC
CDR3 protein: CSARNLLSSYEQYF
D gene: -
V gene: TRBV20-1
J gene: TRBJ2-7
clone size: few

CDR3 DNA: TGTGCCAGCAGATACCCGATGGCGGATACGCAGTATTTT
CDR3 protein: CASRYPMADTQYF
D gene: -
V gene: TRBV28
J gene: TRBJ2-3
clone size: -

CDR3 DNA: TGCAGTGCTAGAGATAAGCAGGGATGGGGCTACACCTTC
CDR3 protein: CSARDKQGWGYTF
D gene: -
V gene: TRBV20-1
J gene: TRBJ1-2
clone size: medium-sized

CDR3 DNA: TGCAGTGCTCGACCCCAGGGGGTAATCGAGCAGTACTTC
CDR3 protein: CSARPQGVIEQYF
D gene: TRBD1
V gene: TRBV20-1
J gene: TRBJ2-7
clone size: -

CDR3 DNA: TGTGCCAGCAGCCCTCATGGGGGCTCAAAGGTCGAGCAGTACTTC
CDR3 protein: CASSPHGGSKVEQYF
D gene: -
V gene: TRBV5-4
J gene: TRBJ2-7
clone size: few

CDR3 DNA: TGCAGTGCTAGAGTCGGGGGTTTCACTGAAGCTTTCTTT
CDR3 protein: CSARVGGFTEAFF
D gene: -
V gene: TRBV20-1
J gene: TRBJ1-1
clone size: few

CDR3 DNA: TGTGCCAGCAGACAACAGGGATCCCCACAGCCCCAGCATTTT
CDR3 protein: CASRQQGSPQPQHF
D gene: -
V gene: TRBV12-3/TRBV12-4
J gene: TRBJ1-5
clone size: -

CDR3 DNA: TGTGCCAGCTCAGCAGGGAATCCCTACGAGCAGTACTTC
CDR3 protein: CASSAGNPYEQYF
D gene: -
V gene: TRBV18
J gene: TRBJ2-7
clone size: -

CDR3 DNA: TGCGCCAGCAGCTTGGGGGGGGGAGGGGTAAACGCAGCTTTCTTT
CDR3 protein: CASSLGGGGVNAAFF
D gene: -
V gene: TRBV5-1
J gene: TRBJ1-1
clone size: few